These 10 T cell receptor beta chains were sequenced from one sample in a study of blood T cell repertoires in COVID-19. Here immunoSEQ multiplex PCR was the method, and the copy in TCRdb shows in-frame clones only, minus some. The top ten hold about 14% of the sample, which has fewer than 35,000 clones, approximately 80% seen once. The sample consisted of peripheral blood. The receptor set was obtained from a human donor in a cohort sampled during active COVID-19.

This clone was picked up many times. The gene calls are TRBV19 and TRBJ1-2, with TRBD1 matching 10 bases. V lost 4 bases to trimming and J lost 4 bases; unmatched junction nucleotides: 6. This CDR3 comprises 15 residues. Germline CDR1 reads LNHDA; CDR2 reads SQIVND (reference sequence). The CDR3 is CASSTDRDRGYGYTF. CDR3 bases: TGTGCCAGTAGTACTGATAGGGACAGGGGCTATGGCTACACCTTC.

The chain has TRBV21-1 and TRBJ1-2. TRBV21-1 corresponds to a pseudogene. The CDR3 spans 16 residues. The CDR3 DNA reads TGTGCCAGCAGCAAGGAGCGGGCCGCGAGGGCCTATGGCTACACCTTC. Translated: CASSKERAARAYGYTF.

The chain uses TRBV12-5 and TRBJ2-5; 9 bases align to TRBD2. Germline loops: CDR1 LGHNT, CDR2 FRNRAP. The J segment lost 5 bases and the V segment lost 6 bases, leaving 13 bases of the junction unmatched. This CDR3 has 16 residues. CDR3: CASGPSGTTLLETQYF. CDR3 sequence (DNA): TGTGCTAGTGGACCTAGCGGGACGACTTTGTTGGAGACCCAGTACTTC.

The rearrangement uses TRBV10-1 and TRBJ2-5; D perhaps matches TRBD2 (5 bases). CDR1 is WNHNN and CDR2 is SYGVQD in the germline V gene (reference sequence). Trimming took 3 bases from V and 6 from J, leaving 8 bases between them. The CDR3 loop spans 12 amino acids. The CDR3 sequence is CASSDPGKTQYF. DNA for the CDR3: TGCGCCAGCAGTGACCCGGGGAAGACCCAGTACTTC.

This clone was recorded once. V usage is TRBV28 and J usage is TRBJ1-6; D gene uncertain. Trimming removed 7 bases from V and 9 bases from J, with 10 bases in between. The CDR3 covers 12 residues. Germline loops: CDR1 MDHEN, CDR2 SYDVKM. DNA for the CDR3: TGTGCCAGCACCTACCGGGGTTCACCCCTCCACTTT. Its translation is CASTYRGSPLHF. Looking up the rest from reference TRBV28 and TRBJ1-6 gives the full variable domain: DVKVTQSSRYLVKRTGEKVFLECVQDMDHENMFWYRQDPGLGLRLIYFSYDVKMKEKGDIPEGYSVSREKKERFSLILESASTNQTSMYLCASTYRGSPLHFGNGTRLTVT.

This clone appeared once. The V call is TRBV18, the J call TRBJ1-4; 7 positions match TRBD1. Germline assignment: CDR1 KGHSH and CDR2 LQKENI. The CDR3 length is 18 residues. V lost 3 bases, J lost 6 bases, and 16 bases stayed unmatched. The CDR3 is CASSPVGQVNWGDEKLFF. The CDR3 nucleotides read TGTGCCAGCTCACCCGTCGGACAGGTGAATTGGGGTGATGAAAAACTGTTTTTT.

The V gene is TRBV7-2, the J gene TRBJ2-7; D is perhaps TRBD1 (6 bases). The CDR3 is 15 residues long. The germline CDR1 and CDR2 sequences are SGHTA and FQGNSA. Trimming removed 5 bases from V and 1 base from J, with 15 bases in between. The DNA of the CDR3 is TGTGCCAGCAGCACGGACAGAGGGATATCCTACGAGCAGTACTTC. This encodes CASSTDRGISYEQYF.

The CDR3 DNA reads as TGTGCCACCAGCAGGGGACAGAGCTACTATGGCTACACCTTC. Amino acid sequence: CATSRGQSYYGYTF. This chain connects TRBV15 to TRBJ1-2; 7 positions match TRBD1. CDR3 length: 14 residues. The germline CDR1 and CDR2 sequences are LNHNV and YYDKDF (reference sequence). Losses at the gene ends were 3 bases for V and 3 bases for J; bases not matched to a gene: 4.

This clone was counted a few times. The V gene is TRBV19, the J gene TRBJ1-2; D gene uncertain. The V and J ends lost 3 bases and 0 bases respectively, with 8 bases between them. The V gene's germline CDR1 is LNHDA and CDR2 SQIVND (reference sequence). The length of the CDR3 is 14 residues. The CDR3 nucleotides read TGTGCCAGTAGTATTTCGTACACTAACTATGGCTACACCTTC. Its translation is CASSISYTNYGYTF.

This chain uses TRBV7-8 with TRBJ1-4; D ambiguous. Germline V gene sequence: CDR1 SGHVS, CDR2 FQNEAQ. Trimming stripped 4 bases from V and 7 bases from J, with 16 bases between. This CDR3 comprises 15 residues. For the CDR3, the DNA is TGTGCCAGCAGCTCTACGGCGGGATCCGGTGAAAAACTGTTTTTT. This gives the protein CASSSTAGSGEKLFF.